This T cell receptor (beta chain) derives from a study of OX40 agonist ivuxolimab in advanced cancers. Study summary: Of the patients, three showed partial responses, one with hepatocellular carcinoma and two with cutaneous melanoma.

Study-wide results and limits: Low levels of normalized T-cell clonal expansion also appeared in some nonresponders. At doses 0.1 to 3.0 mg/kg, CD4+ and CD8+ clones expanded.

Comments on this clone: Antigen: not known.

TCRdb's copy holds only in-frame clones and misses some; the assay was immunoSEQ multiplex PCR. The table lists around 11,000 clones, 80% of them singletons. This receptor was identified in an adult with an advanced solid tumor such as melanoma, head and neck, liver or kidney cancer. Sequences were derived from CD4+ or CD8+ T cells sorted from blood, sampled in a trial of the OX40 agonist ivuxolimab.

The CDR3 is CASSYSESRTDTQYF. The DNA of the CDR3 is TGTGCCAGCAGTTACTCTGAAAGCCGCACAGATACGCAGTATTTT. The chain links TRBV6-5 to TRBJ2-3; D gene uncertain. Germline-derived CDR1 and CDR2 are MNHEY and SVGAGI. The CDR3 has 15 residues. Trimming pared 0 bases from V and 1 base from J, leaving 8 bases between.